This entry lists 26 T cell receptor beta chains sequenced from one sample in a study of OX40 agonist ivuxolimab in advanced cancers. TCRdb's copy holds only in-frame clones and misses some; the assay was immunoSEQ multiplex PCR. The table shows 65,000 to 95,000 clones, with around 82% occurring only once. The specimen was CD4+ or CD8+ T cells sorted from blood, collected in a trial of the OX40 agonist ivuxolimab. These receptors were collected from an adult with an advanced solid tumor such as melanoma, head and neck, liver or kidney cancer.

The chain couples TRBV6-6 to TRBJ1-1; D gene unclear. The CDR3 loop spans 14 amino acids. Germline V lookup: CDR1 MNHNY, CDR2 SVGAGI (reference sequence). Trimming shortened V by 2 bases and J by 2 bases, and 9 bases separated the two germline ends. CDR3 sequence (DNA): TGTGCCAGCAGTTACACAGCGACTAACACTGAAGCTTTCTTT. The encoded protein is CASSYTATNTEAFF.

The V and J genes are TRBV6-4 and TRBJ2-5; D is unclear. V shed 7 bases and J shed 5 bases, with 8 bases lying between them. The CDR3 runs 11 residues. The germline CDR1 and CDR2 sequences are MRHNA and SNTAGT. The DNA of the CDR3 is TGTGCCAGCAAGGCGTCGGAGACCCAGTACTTC. This sequence encodes CASKASETQYF.

V is TRBV27 and J is TRBJ2-5; 9 nucleotides agree with TRBD2. TRBJ2-7 explains the end of the DNA better; the J call may be wrong. The CDR3 is made up of 14 amino acids. From germline, CDR1 is MNHEY and CDR2 SMNVEV (reference sequence). The CDR3 nucleotides are TGTGCCAGCAACCCTAGCGGGACTCCTTACGAGCAGTACTTC. This translates into CASNPSGTPYEQYF.

The genes are TRBV2 and TRBJ2-1; tentative D call: TRBD1 (5 bases). V lost 6 bases and J 6 bases, leaving 9 bases between the germline ends. The CDR3 length is 12 residues. CDR1 and CDR2 (germline): SNHLY, FYNNEI. The CDR3 bases are TGTGCCAGCAGCTCAGGGTTCAATGAGCAGTTCTTC. This gives the protein CASSSGFNEQFF.

The chain couples TRBV11-1 to TRBJ2-7, with 8 bases aligning to TRBD1. This CDR3 is built from 15 residues. V shed 4 bases and J 1 base; nucleotides not matched to a gene: 6. Germline CDR1 reads SGHAT; CDR2 reads FQDESV (reference sequence). CDR3: CASSSDRGESYEQYF. Written as DNA, the CDR3 is TGTGCCAGCAGCTCCGACAGGGGAGAATCCTACGAGCAGTACTTC.

The chain has TRBV28 and TRBJ2-7; 8 positions agree with TRBD2. The germline gives CDR1 MDHEN, CDR2 SYDVKM. The CDR3 is 14 residues long. Trimming cost V 8 bases and J 0 bases; bases outside gene matches: 6. DNA of the CDR3: TGTGCCAGCCGACCCAGCGGGAGCTCCTACGAGCAGTACTTC. This translates into CASRPSGSSYEQYF.

The rearrangement joins TRBV4-2 to TRBJ1-3; D unresolved. Trimming cost V 7 bases and J 0 bases, with 10 bases left between them. The CDR3 loop spans 14 amino acids. Germline V gene data show CDR1 as LGHNA and CDR2 as YNFKEQ. The CDR3 coding sequence is TGTGCCAGCAACAACCCGAGCTCTGGAAACACCATATATTTT. Its protein product is CASNNPSSGNTIYF.

The chain links TRBV19 to TRBJ2-7; the D gene could be TRBD1 or TRBD2 (5 bases each). The CDR3 length is 14 residues. The germline V and J ends were trimmed by 5 bases and 4 bases, with 15 bases remaining between them. Germline-derived CDR1 and CDR2 are LNHDA and SQIVND (reference sequence). The CDR3 region has the DNA TGTGCCAGTAGTTCGGGGCTAGCAGTGTACGAGCAGTACTTC. Amino acid sequence: CASSSGLAVYEQYF.

The J gene is TRBJ2-1, the V gene TRBV19; no clear D. Germline values: CDR1 LNHDA, CDR2 SQIVND (reference sequence). The CDR3 is 14 residues long. Trimming pared 5 bases from V and 3 bases from J, leaving 11 bases between. The CDR3 sequence is CASSPGRNYNEQFF. The CDR3 nucleotides are TGTGCCAGTAGTCCGGGTAGGAACTACAATGAGCAGTTCTTC.

The V gene is TRBV5-1, the J gene TRBJ1-4, with D tentatively TRBD1 (5 bases). CDR3 size: 15 residues. The V end lost 5 bases, the J end lost 3 bases, and 14 bases lay between the germline ends. Germline V gives CDR1 SGHRS, CDR2 YFSETQ. CDR3 bases: TGCGCCAGCAGAGCTACAGGTGGGGCTAATGAAAAACTGTTTTTT. It encodes CASRATGGANEKLFF.

The chain employs TRBV9 and TRBJ2-1; D remains ambiguous. The germline CDR1 and CDR2 sequences are SGDLS and YYNGEE. The V gene lost 0 bases and the J gene lost 3 bases, with 7 bases spanning the gap. This CDR3 comprises 14 residues. CDR3 nucleotide sequence: TGTGCCAGCAGCGTAGCGTCGGACTACAATGAGCAGTTCTTC. Residues: CASSVASDYNEQFF. The full variable domain, rest sourced from reference TRBV9 and TRBJ2-1, is DSGVTQTPKHLITATGQRVTLRCSPRSGDLSVYWYQQSLDQGLQFLIQYYNGEERAKGNILERFSAQQFPDLHSELNLSSLELGDSALYFCASSVASDYNEQFFGPGTRLTVL.

The sample holds a few counts of this clone. The chain has TRBV27 and TRBJ1-5; 11 bases map to TRBD1. J lost 10 bases, V lost 1 base, and 3 bases had no gene match. Germline V gene sequence: CDR1 MNHEY, CDR2 SMNVEV (reference sequence). CDR3 length equals 14 residues. As DNA, the CDR3 is TGTGCCAGCAGTTTATGGACAGGGGGCTTTCCCCAGCATTTT. Translation gives CASSLWTGGFPQHF.

The chain couples TRBV27 to TRBJ2-3; D unresolved. Germline V gene data show CDR1 as MNHEY and CDR2 as SMNVEV (reference sequence). Trimming cost V 5 bases and J 1 base, with 4 bases left between them. The CDR3 length is 12 residues. This chain's CDR3 is CASSQRTDTQYF. The CDR3 DNA sequence: TGTGCCAGCAGTCAGCGCACAGATACGCAGTATTTT.

This rearrangement joins TRBV27 to TRBJ1-5; D unresolved. This CDR3 region has 17 residues. Germline CDR1 MNHEY, CDR2 SMNVEV (reference sequence). Deletions cut 2 bases from V and 5 bases from J, with 19 bases between. CDR3 nucleotide sequence: TGTGCCAGCAGTTTAGGGCTATCTCGGAGTTTACATCAGCCCCAGCATTTT. Translating it yields CASSLGLSRSLHQPQHF.

The chain links TRBV20-1 to TRBJ2-5; D call uncertain. The CDR3 spans 11 residues. Trimming stripped 6 bases from V and 9 bases from J, with 14 bases between. CDR1 and CDR2 (germline): DFQATT, SNEGSKA (reference sequence). CDR3 in DNA: TGCAGTGCCGGCCGCGACTGGGCCCAGTACTTC. Encoded protein: CSAGRDWAQYF.

This clone has just one count. The J gene is TRBJ2-2, the V gene TRBV28; 7 positions match TRBD2. Germline V lookup: CDR1 MDHEN, CDR2 SYDVKM. This CDR3 comprises 17 residues. The trim removed 1 base at V and 5 bases at J, leaving 10 bases unmatched. In DNA, the CDR3 is TGTGCCAGCAGTTTATCATCATTTGGGGAGGGGACCGGGGAGCTGTTTTTT. It is translated as CASSLSSFGEGTGELFF. The variable domain in full, completed from reference TRBV28 and TRBJ2-2, reads DVKVTQSSRYLVKRTGEKVFLECVQDMDHENMFWYRQDPGLGLRLIYFSYDVKMKEKGDIPEGYSVSREKKERFSLILESASTNQTSMYLCASSLSSFGEGTGELFFGEGSRLTVL.

For the CDR3, the DNA is TGTGCCAGCAGTCCCCAAGGGGAGACCCAGTACTTC. It encodes CASSPQGETQYF. The genes are TRBV27 and TRBJ2-5; D is uncertain. Germline assignment: CDR1 MNHEY and CDR2 SMNVEV (reference sequence). Trimming left V 5 bases short and J 5 bases short, with 9 bases between. This CDR3 comprises 12 residues.

The chain joins TRBV10-1 to TRBJ2-5; D is uncertain. CDR1 WNHNN and CDR2 SYGVQD come from the germline V gene (reference sequence). V lost 0 bases, J lost 3 bases, and 8 bases lay in between. The CDR3 has 14 amino acids. Here the CDR3 reads CASSESVRKETQYF. The CDR3 bases are TGCGCCAGCAGTGAGTCGGTTAGGAAAGAGACCCAGTACTTC.

The rearrangement joins TRBV28 to TRBJ2-7; D gene ambiguous. CDR3 length: 14 amino acids. Deletions cut 7 bases from V and 2 bases from J, with 15 bases between. Germline lookup yields CDR1 MDHEN and CDR2 SYDVKM. CDR3 region: CASTAIDGTYEQYF. The CDR3 DNA follows: TGTGCCAGCACCGCCATCGACGGTACCTACGAGCAGTACTTC.

This chain uses TRBV28 with TRBJ1-2, with 10 bases that match TRBD1. CDR3 length: 16 residues. Germline trimming cut 3 bases from V and 0 bases from J; bases unmatched to any gene: 4. Germline V gene sequence: CDR1 MDHEN, CDR2 SYDVKM. CDR3 DNA: TGTGCCAGCAGTTTTACCGGGACAGGGGCTAACTATGGCTACACCTTC. Translated, it gives CASSFTGTGANYGYTF.

The genes are TRBV11-2 and TRBJ1-2; D may be TRBD1 (6 bases). Per germline, CDR1 SGHAT and CDR2 FQNNGV. The V and J ends lost 4 bases and 4 bases respectively, with 13 bases between them. The CDR3 contains 14 residues. CDR3: CASSWGGLPYGYTF. CDR3 coding DNA: TGTGCCAGCAGCTGGGGGGGGCTCCCCTATGGCTACACCTTC.

The genes are TRBV28 and TRBJ2-7; 11 bases are shared with TRBD2. The CDR3 contains 14 residues. J was trimmed by 4 bases and V by 5 bases; bases with no gene match: 4. The germline CDR1 and CDR2 sequences are MDHEN and SYDVKM. The CDR3 DNA reads TGTGCCAGCAGTACTAGCGGGAGAGAATACGAGCAGTACTTC. It is translated as CASSTSGREYEQYF.

The rearrangement uses TRBV28 and TRBJ2-4; D possibly corresponds to TRBD2 (6 bases). There are 12 residues in the CDR3. V dropped 3 bases and J dropped 8 bases, with 8 bases sitting between them. Germline V gene data show CDR1 as MDHEN and CDR2 as SYDVKM. The CDR3 sequence: CASSFPGDIQYF. The CDR3 DNA sequence: TGTGCCAGCAGTTTTCCGGGGGACATTCAGTACTTC.

This rearrangement joins TRBV27 to TRBJ2-1; perhaps TRBD2 as D (5 bases). CDR1 MNHEY and CDR2 SMNVEV come from the germline V gene (reference sequence). The CDR3 has 15 residues. The germline V and J ends were trimmed by 5 bases and 6 bases, with 17 bases remaining between them. The CDR3 coding sequence is TGTGCCAGCAGTCCGCTGGGAGTAGGAGTCAATGAGCAGTTCTTC. It encodes CASSPLGVGVNEQFF.

This sequence joins TRBV6-1 and TRBJ1-1; maybe TRBD1 (6 bases). Trimming took 6 bases from V and 4 from J, leaving 15 bases between them. The CDR3 is 14 amino acids. Germline CDR1 and CDR2: MNHNS and SASEGT. The CDR3 sequence is CASSWGGEGTEAFF. The CDR3, as DNA: TGTGCCAGCAGCTGGGGGGGCGAGGGCACTGAAGCTTTCTTT.

The genes are TRBV27 and TRBJ2-2; the match to TRBD2 covers 10 bases. The germline gives CDR1 MNHEY, CDR2 SMNVEV (reference sequence). This CDR3 has 17 residues. Losses at the gene ends were 6 bases for V and 0 bases for J; bases not matched to a gene: 7. CDR3 in DNA: TGTGCCAGCAGCCTCTGGACTAGCGGATCGAACACCGGGGAGCTGTTTTTT. Residues: CASSLWTSGSNTGELFF.